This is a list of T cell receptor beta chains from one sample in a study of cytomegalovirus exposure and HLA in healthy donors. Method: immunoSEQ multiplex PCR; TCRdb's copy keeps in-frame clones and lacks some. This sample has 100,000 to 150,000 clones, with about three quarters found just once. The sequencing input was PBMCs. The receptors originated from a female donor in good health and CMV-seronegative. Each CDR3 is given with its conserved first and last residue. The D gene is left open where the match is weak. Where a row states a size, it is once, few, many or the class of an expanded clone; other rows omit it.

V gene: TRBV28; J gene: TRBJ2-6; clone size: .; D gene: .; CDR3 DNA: TGTGCCAGCAGTCCAGGTTCCGCTGGGGCCAACGTCCCGACTTTC; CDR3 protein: CASSPGSAGANVPTF
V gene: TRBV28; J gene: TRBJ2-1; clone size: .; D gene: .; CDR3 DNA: TGTGCCAGCGCGGAGGAATTGAACAATGAGCAGTTCTTC; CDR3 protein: CASAEELNNEQFF
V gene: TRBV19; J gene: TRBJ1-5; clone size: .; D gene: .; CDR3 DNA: TGTGCCAGTAACCCCGACACACGCAATCAGCCCCAGCATTTT; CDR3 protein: CASNPDTRNQPQHF
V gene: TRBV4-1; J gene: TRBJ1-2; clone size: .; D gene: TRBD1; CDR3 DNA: TGCGCCAGCAGCCAAGAAGGGACAGGGGGAGAGGGCTACACCTTC; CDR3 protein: CASSQEGTGGEGYTF
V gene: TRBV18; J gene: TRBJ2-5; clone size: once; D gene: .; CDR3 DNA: TGTGCCAGCTCACCATCCAGGGAGGCGACCCAGTACTTC; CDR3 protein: CASSPSREATQYF
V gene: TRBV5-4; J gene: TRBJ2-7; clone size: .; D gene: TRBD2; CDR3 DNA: TGTGCCAGCAGCGGCGGACTAGCGGGAGGTAGTTACGAGCAGTACTTC; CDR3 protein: CASSGGLAGGSYEQYF
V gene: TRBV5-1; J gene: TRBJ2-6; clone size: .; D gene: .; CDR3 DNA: TGCGCCAGCAGCTTGTCGGGGAATAAGGCCAACGTCCTGACTTTC; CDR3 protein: CASSLSGNKANVLTF
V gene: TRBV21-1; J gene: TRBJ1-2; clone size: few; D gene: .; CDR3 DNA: TGTGCCAGCAGCAAAGGGCGGGCATCCGATCGACTCTATGGCTACACCTTC; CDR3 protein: CASSKGRASDRLYGYTF
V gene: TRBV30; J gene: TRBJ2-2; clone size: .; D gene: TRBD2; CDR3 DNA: TGTGCCTGGAGTGTAGGACGTGCGGGGGGGGCCTTCGGGGAGCTGTTTTTT; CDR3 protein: CAWSVGRAGGAFGELFF
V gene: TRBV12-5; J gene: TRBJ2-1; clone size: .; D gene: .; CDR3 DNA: TGTGCTAGTGGTTTGGTACTTGAAGGCCCGGGGAGAAGTGAGCAGTTCTTC; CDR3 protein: CASGLVLEGPGRSEQFF
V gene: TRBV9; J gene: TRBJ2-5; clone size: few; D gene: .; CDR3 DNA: TGTGCCAGCAACTGGACTTTAAAAGAGACCCAGTACTTC; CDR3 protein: CASNWTLKETQYF
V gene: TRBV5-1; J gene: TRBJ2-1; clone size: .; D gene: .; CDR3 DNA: TGCGCCAGCAGCTTGGCTCCGACACCCTCAGGGAATGAGCAGTTCTTC; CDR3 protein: CASSLAPTPSGNEQFF
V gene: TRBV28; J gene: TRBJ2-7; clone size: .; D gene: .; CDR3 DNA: TGTGCCAGCAGCGCCCAGGCAGGGGCCTACGAGCAGTACTTC; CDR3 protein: CASSAQAGAYEQYF
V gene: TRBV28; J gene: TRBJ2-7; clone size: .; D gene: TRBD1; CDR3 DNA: TGTGCCAGAAGTGGCCGGGACAGGGCCCACGAGCAGTACTTC; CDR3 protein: CARSGRDRAHEQYF
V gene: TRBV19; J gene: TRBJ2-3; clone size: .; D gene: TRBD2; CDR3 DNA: TGTGCCAGTAGTATGGCTAGCGGGAGGGTCACAGATACGCAGTATTTT; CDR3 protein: CASSMASGRVTDTQYF
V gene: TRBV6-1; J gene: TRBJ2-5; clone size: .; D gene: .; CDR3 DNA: TGTGCCAGCAGTGGGCAGACCTACCCTGAGGGCGTAAACCAAGAGACCCAGTACTTC; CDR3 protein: CASSGQTYPEGVNQETQYF
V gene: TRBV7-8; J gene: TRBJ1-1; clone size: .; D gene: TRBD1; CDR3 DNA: TGTGCCAGCAGCTCGCCGACAGGGTCGAACACTGAAGCTTTCTTT; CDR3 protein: CASSSPTGSNTEAFF
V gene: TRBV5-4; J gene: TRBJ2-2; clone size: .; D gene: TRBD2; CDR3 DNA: TGTGCCAGCAGCCCTGGACTAGCGGGGGTGCGGGACACCGGGGAGCTGTTTTTT; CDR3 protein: CASSPGLAGVRDTGELFF
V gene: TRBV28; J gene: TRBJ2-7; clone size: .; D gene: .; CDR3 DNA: TGTGCCAGCAGGTCATCCCGAGGCAGACTATACGAGCAGTACTTC; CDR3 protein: CASRSSRGRLYEQYF
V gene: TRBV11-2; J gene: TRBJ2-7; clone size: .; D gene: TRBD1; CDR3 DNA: TGTGCCAGCAGCCGGACAGGGGGCTACGAGCAGTACTTC; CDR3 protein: CASSRTGGYEQYF
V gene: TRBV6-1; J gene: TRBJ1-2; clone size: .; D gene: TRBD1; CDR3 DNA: TGTGCCAGCAGCGTTGACAGGGGGATCTATGGCTACACCTTC; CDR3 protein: CASSVDRGIYGYTF
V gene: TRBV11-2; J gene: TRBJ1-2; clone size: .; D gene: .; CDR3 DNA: TGTGCCAGCAGCTCCCCGTTTTCCTTTTGGGGGGTTGACTATGGCTACACCTTC; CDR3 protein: CASSSPFSFWGVDYGYTF
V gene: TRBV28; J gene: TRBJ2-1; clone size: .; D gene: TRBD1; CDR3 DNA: TGTGCCAGCAGTACCTGGGACAGGGTGGTTGGTAATGAGCAGTTCTTC; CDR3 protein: CASSTWDRVVGNEQFF
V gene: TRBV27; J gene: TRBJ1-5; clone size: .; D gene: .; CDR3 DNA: TGTGCCAGCAGTTTGAGGGGCAATCAGCCCCAGCATTTT; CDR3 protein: CASSLRGNQPQHF
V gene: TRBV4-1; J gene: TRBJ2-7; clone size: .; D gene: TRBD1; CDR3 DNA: TGCGCCAGCAGCCAGGGATGGGGACAGGGGTCGCTCGGGCAGTACTTC; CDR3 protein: CASSQGWGQGSLGQYF
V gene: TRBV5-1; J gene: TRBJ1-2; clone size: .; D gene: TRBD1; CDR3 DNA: TGCGCCAGCAGCGGGCGGACAGGGGGCGACTATGGCTACACCTTC; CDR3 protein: CASSGRTGGDYGYTF
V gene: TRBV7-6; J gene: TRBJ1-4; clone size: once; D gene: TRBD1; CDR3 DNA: TGTGCCAGCAGCCAAACCCCGGGACAGGCCCGCCAAAAACTGTTTTTT; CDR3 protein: CASSQTPGQARQKLFF
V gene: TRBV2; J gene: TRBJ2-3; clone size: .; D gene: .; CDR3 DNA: TGTGCCAGCAGTGACGGGGTCCAAGATACGCAGTATTTT; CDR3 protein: CASSDGVQDTQYF